The subject of this entry is one T cell receptor (beta chain). Time point indicated: peripheral blood 6 weeks after treatment start. These data originate in a study of PD-L1 blockade in urothelial cancer. Study at large: About 90% of the roughly 30 patients were men whose urothelial cancer was bladder-origin.

Clones were sequenced by immunoSEQ multiplex PCR, and TCRdb holds only the in-frame ones, with some missing. The sample holds 100,000 to 150,000 clones, 86% seen once. This CDR3 is 15 amino acids long. The V gene's germline CDR1 is MNHEY and CDR2 SVGAGI. Losses at the gene ends were 5 bases for V and 4 bases for J; bases not matched to a gene: 8. Sequences were derived from PBMCs, sampled around atezolizumab (anti-PD-L1) treatment. The chain joins TRBV6-5 to TRBJ1-1; 9 nucleotides agree with TRBD1. This clonotype was sampled from a man between 50 and 59 years old with urothelial cancer. CDR3 coding DNA: TGTGCCAGCAGTCTACAGGGGGCGGTGAGCACTGAAGCTTTCTTT. Its protein product is CASSLQGAVSTEAFF.